These T cell receptor beta chains were read from a single sample in a study of shared clonotypes between healthy human individuals. Produced via immunoSEQ multiplex PCR; TCRdb's table is partial and in-frame only. Here the sample spans some 2,500,000 clones, roughly 93% being singletons. Sequenced material: naive CD4+ T cells from PBMCs. The receptors derive from a man between 18 and 35 years old in good health. Some clones in this sample may be carry-over from other donors' samples. Each CDR3 is given without its conserved first and last residue. Not every row has a clone size; where given, it reads once, few, many or a size class.

j_call: TRBJ1-1
clone_size: .
v_call: TRBV2
cdr3_aa: ASNTGQGTEAF

j_call: TRBJ1-4
clone_size: .
v_call: TRBV4-1
cdr3_aa: ASSQDRWGLSNEKLF

j_call: TRBJ1-5
clone_size: .
v_call: TRBV28
cdr3_aa: ASSFWTPNQPQH

j_call: TRBJ2-3
clone_size: .
v_call: TRBV7-2
cdr3_aa: ASSFSVGDTQY

j_call: TRBJ2-2
clone_size: .
v_call: TRBV7-2
cdr3_aa: ASSLGITGGFTGELF

j_call: TRBJ1-5
clone_size: .
v_call: TRBV9
cdr3_aa: ASGWGEDQPQH

j_call: TRBJ1-1
clone_size: .
v_call: TRBV5-1
cdr3_aa: ASKNRLNTEAF

j_call: TRBJ1-5
clone_size: .
v_call: TRBV21-1
cdr3_aa: ASSKVDCNQPQH

j_call: TRBJ2-4
clone_size: .
v_call: TRBV5-6
cdr3_aa: ASSLTGKVAKNIQY

j_call: TRBJ1-3
clone_size: .
v_call: TRBV14
cdr3_aa: ASSLDIDGNTIY

j_call: TRBJ2-2
clone_size: .
v_call: TRBV6-5
cdr3_aa: ASTRTSPAIGELF

j_call: TRBJ2-2
clone_size: .
v_call: TRBV5-4
cdr3_aa: ASSAGTANTGELF

j_call: TRBJ2-1
clone_size: once
v_call: TRBV29-1
cdr3_aa: SVEDAGRINEQF

j_call: TRBJ2-1
clone_size: once
v_call: TRBV7-3
cdr3_aa: ASSSRPGLAVSYNEQF

j_call: TRBJ2-5
clone_size: .
v_call: TRBV7-9
cdr3_aa: ASSSYGLAGWETQY

j_call: TRBJ1-1
clone_size: .
v_call: TRBV6-1
cdr3_aa: ASSEARTGRPTEAF

j_call: TRBJ2-5
clone_size: .
v_call: TRBV6-1
cdr3_aa: ASSEASRETQY

j_call: TRBJ1-6
clone_size: .
v_call: TRBV28
cdr3_aa: ASSLWGIRGQDSPLH